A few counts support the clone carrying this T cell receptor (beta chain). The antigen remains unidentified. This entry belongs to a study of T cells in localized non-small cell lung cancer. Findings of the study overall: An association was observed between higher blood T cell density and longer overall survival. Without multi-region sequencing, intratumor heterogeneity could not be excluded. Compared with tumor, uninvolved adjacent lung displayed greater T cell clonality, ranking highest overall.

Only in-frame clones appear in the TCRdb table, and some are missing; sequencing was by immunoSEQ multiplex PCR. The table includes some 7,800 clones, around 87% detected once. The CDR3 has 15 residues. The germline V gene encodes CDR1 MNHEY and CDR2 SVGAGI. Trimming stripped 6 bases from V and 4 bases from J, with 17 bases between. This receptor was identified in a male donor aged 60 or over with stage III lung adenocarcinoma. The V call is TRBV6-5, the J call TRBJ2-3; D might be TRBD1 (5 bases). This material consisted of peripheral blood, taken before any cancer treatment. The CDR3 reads CASRGLVEEPDTQYF. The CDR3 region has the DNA TGTGCCAGCAGGGGGCTAGTTGAGGAGCCAGATACGCAGTATTTT.